This T cell receptor beta chain was obtained from a study of persistence of HIV-infected CD4 T cells (dated by TCRdb to 2020 to 2022). A note on the overall study: The study isolated CMV- and HIV-1 Gag-responding CD4+ T cells from ART-treated individuals to examine antigen-driven clonal expansion of HIV-1-infected cells. The median time participants had been on suppressive ART was 8 years. Apart from a couple of participants who underwent leukapheresis at a single time point, peripheral blood samples of up to about 180 mL were collected from participants at multiple time points. The clonality of all cells in each sorted population was measured by TCRbeta sequencing, and the clonality of infected cells was measured by proviral sequencing. Cross-participant TCR cluster analysis included 8 or 9 participants for CMV and more than five participants for Gag. Broader findings and caveats from the paper: Enrichment of degenerate expanded CDR3beta sequences was found in antigen-responding cells, suggesting convergent selection of CD4+ responses to CMV and Gag. TCRbeta richness in CMV- and Gag-responding cells was significantly lower than in anti-CD3/anti-CD28-responding cells; CMV-responding cells had higher oligoclonality than CD3/CD28-stimulated and Gag-responding cells. A correlation was observed between TCR oligoclonality and proviral oligoclonality within the same sorted populations. The study involved few individuals and tested only a limited range of antigens. Because the TCR analyses were done in bulk, restricting them to just the rare CMV-responding cells that actually carried HIV-1 proviruses was not possible.

About this clone: Its target antigen remains unknown. No much larger clonotype is one base removed from it; base qualities were not supplied.

The V and J ends are trimmed by 5 bases and 4 bases, leaving 12 bases between them. The CDR3 runs 14 amino acids, cysteine and phenylalanine included. Left in the record is the CDR3 DNA by itself, 42 bases read in frame from the first base. Reading the germline V gene gives CDR1 SGHVS and CDR2 FQNEAQ. The immunoSEQ hsTCRB assay version 4 in survey mode was used to sequence TCRbeta repertoires from genomic DNA. For TCRbeta sequencing, genomic DNA was diluted to approximately 9.6 ng/uL, and up to 1 ug was used per sample. Under the source paper's analysis protocol: TCRbeta data were analyzed in ImmunoSeq Analyzer 3.0, with diversity computed on productive nucleotide rearrangements. Lower-bound TCR diversity was estimated with the improved Chao index, and clonality with the Gini coefficient using the Immunarch R package. Different nucleotide rearrangements encoding the same CDR3beta amino acid sequence were treated as distinct clonotypes. Differential abundance analysis identified TCRbeta sequences significantly enriched in antigen-responding cells relative to anti-CD3/anti-CD28-activated cells. TCRs were clustered by predicted peptide-MHC specificity with GLIPH2, both within individual participants and across merged participant data sets. TCRdb stores this immuneACCESS table with in-frame sequences only. Part of the clones is absent; in the studies checked, under half of the shortfall reflects unresolved V genes, and no reason is known for the rest. The V and J calls and clone size are taken from that table; D and trimming were inferred from the DNA. For this sample there are roughly 30,000 clones; around 82% appear just once. Clones ranked in the top ten supply 0.7% to 0.95% of the sample.

In the paper's terms, the treatment or condition label means: suppressive antiretroviral therapy. Lysates of CMV-infected fibroblasts at approximately 9.6 ug/mL were used to stimulate the cells. Memory populations depleted of antigen-responding cells were obtained by sorting nonresponding CD40L-negative CD69-negative CD45RO-high memory CD4+ T cells. HIV-1-infected adults in whom suppressive ART had been started during chronic infection were enrolled as participants. Participants had undetectable plasma HIV-1 RNA below 50 copies/mL for at least 4 years. To be included, a participant needed positive CMV serology and a CD4+ T cell count above 400 cells/uL. Before stimulation, PBMCs were isolated using density centrifugation and then depleted of CD8+ T cells. For 15 to 20 hours, CD8-depleted PBMCs were stimulated with anti-CD28/CD49d costimulation, a CD40-blocking antibody, and enfuvirtide, which was added to prevent new infections. Cells were sorted on a Beckman Coulter MoFlo Legacy or XDP sorter, with propidium iodide excluding dead cells. Genomic DNA was extracted using the QIAamp DNA Mini Kit for samples with more than one million cells and using the Quick-DNA Microprep Kit for all other samples.

This sequence was found in an adult woman with HIV who was CMV-seropositive. The sequencing here drew on CD4+ T cells sorted from PBMCs after roughly 17-hour stimulation, taken from a patient who received antiretroviral therapy. What this sample's cell subset or site label stands for: CD40L-CD69- CD45RO-high memory CD4 T cells not responding to CMV lysate. The V and J segments used are TRBV7-8 and TRBJ1-5; confidence is insufficient to name the D gene. The CDR3 reads as follows: CASSRSNSNQPQHF. The DNA sequence reads TGTGCCAGCAGCCGATCAAACTCAAATCAGCCCCAGCATTTT.